This T cell receptor (beta chain) was captured by sequencing in a study of blood T cell repertoires in COVID-19. Study in general: COVID-19 samples from acute and convalescent phases originated in the United States, Italy and Spain. The analysed material was cDNA or gDNA that came from T cells, B-cell-depleted T cells, or PBMCs.

This clone was detected only a few times. Assay used: immunoSEQ multiplex PCR; TCRdb lists only in-frame clones, some missing. Among 350,000 to 450,000 clones listed, 85% were seen once. The source is a woman aged 18-29 years with acute or convalescent COVID-19. Sample: peripheral blood.

CDR3 loop: CASSLEGNRGFGGYTF. The CDR3 region has the DNA TGTGCCAGCAGCTTGGAAGGGAACAGGGGGTTTGGTGGCTACACCTTC. This rearrangement joins TRBV5-4 to TRBJ1-2; 8 bases line up with TRBD1. Looked up from germline, CDR1 is SGHNT and CDR2 is YYREEE (reference sequence). The V and J ends lost 0 bases and 7 bases, in that order; junction bases with no gene match: 11. The CDR3 has 16 amino acids.